These 5 T cell receptor beta chains originate from one sample sequenced in a study of T-cell reconstitution after alpha-beta-depleted transplantation in children. The authors prepared the TCRbeta library with unique molecular identifiers. MiXCR, applied by TCRdb to the PCR reads, yields one record per CDR3 protein. The data show more than 450,000 distinct CDR3 sequences, 15% to 20% seen once. The material was PBMCs from the stem cell graft donor, obtained from the stem cell graft. All receptors come from a human donor who donated a stem cell graft to a child with acute lymphoblastic leukemia.

This clonotype was observed a few times. This chain joins TRBV7-9 and TRBJ2-7; 8 bases are a match to TRBD2. The J segment lost 0 bases and the V segment lost 4 bases, leaving 5 bases of the junction unmatched. Germline-derived CDR1 and CDR2 are SEHNR and FQNEAQ (reference sequence). The CDR3 sequence is 15 residues long. Written as DNA, the CDR3 is TGTGCCAGCAGCTGGGTAAGCGGGAGCTCCTACGAGCAGTACTTC. It translates to CASSWVSGSSYEQYF.

This clonotype was seen a few times. The genes are TRBV7-3 and TRBJ2-1; maybe TRBD2 (6 bases). The CDR3 has 15 amino acids. V dropped 0 bases and J dropped 1 base, with 7 bases sitting between them. CDR1 and CDR2 from the germline V gene are SGHTA and FQGTGA. CDR3 DNA: TGTGCCAGCAGCTTAACCGCGGGATCCTACAATGAGCAGTTCTTC. Protein sequence: CASSLTAGSYNEQFF.

The chain is built from TRBV6-2 or TRBV6-3 and TRBJ2-3; perhaps TRBD2 as D (6 bases). Trimming removed 2 bases from V and 3 bases from J, with 18 bases in between. This CDR3 comprises 17 residues. Looked up from germline, CDR1 is MNHEY and CDR2 is SVGEGT. The DNA for the CDR3 is TGTGCCAGCAGTTACGGGGTGGACTGGGGGAGGACAGATACGCAGTATTTT. Translating gives CASSYGVDWGRTDTQYF.

The genes are TRBV4-1 and TRBJ1-1; 8 nucleotides align to TRBD1. This CDR3 comprises 14 residues. Germline loops: CDR1 MGHRA, CDR2 YSYEKL. After removal of 4 bases from V and 6 bases from J, the junction contained 7 bases not matched to a gene. CDR3 DNA sequence: TGCGCCAGCAGCCTCAGGGGGCGGCAAGCTGAAGCTTTCTTT. Encoded protein: CASSLRGRQAEAFF.

The CDR3 DNA reads TGCGCCAGCAGCTTGGGCTCCTTGAGCAGGGGGTTAAACAGGCAGTACTTC. Protein: CASSLGSLSRGLNRQYF. The chain recombines TRBV5-1 with TRBJ2-4; TRBD1 matches 7 bases. V shed 0 bases, J shed 13 bases, and the junction held 19 bases outside the gene matches. Germline V CDR1 and CDR2: SGHRS, YFSETQ. The CDR3 is 17 amino acids.